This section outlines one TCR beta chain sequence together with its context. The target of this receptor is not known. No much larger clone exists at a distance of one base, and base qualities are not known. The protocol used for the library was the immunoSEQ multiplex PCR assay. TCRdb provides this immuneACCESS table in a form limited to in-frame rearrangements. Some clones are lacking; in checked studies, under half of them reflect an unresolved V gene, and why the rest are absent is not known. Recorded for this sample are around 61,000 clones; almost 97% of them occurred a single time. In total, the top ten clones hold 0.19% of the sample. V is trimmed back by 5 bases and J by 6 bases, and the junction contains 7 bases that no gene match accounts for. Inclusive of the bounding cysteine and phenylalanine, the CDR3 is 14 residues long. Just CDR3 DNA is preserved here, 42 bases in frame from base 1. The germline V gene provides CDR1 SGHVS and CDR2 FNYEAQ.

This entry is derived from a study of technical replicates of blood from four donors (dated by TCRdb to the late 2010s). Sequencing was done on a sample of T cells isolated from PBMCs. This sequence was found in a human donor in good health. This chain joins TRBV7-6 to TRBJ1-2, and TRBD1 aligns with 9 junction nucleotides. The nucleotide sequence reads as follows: TGTGCCAGCAGCACCCGGGACAGGGTTGATGGCTACACCTTC. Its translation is CASSTRDRVDGYTF.